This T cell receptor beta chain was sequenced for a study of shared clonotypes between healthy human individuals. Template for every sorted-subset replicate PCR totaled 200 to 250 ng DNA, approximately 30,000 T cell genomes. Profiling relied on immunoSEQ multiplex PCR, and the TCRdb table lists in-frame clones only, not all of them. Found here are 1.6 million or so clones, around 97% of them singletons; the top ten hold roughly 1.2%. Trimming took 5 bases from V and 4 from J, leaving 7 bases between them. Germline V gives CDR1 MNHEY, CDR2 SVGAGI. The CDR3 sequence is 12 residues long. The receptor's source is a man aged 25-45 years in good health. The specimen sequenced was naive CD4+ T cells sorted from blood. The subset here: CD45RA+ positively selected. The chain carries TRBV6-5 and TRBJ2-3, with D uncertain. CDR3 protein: CASSNKADTQYF. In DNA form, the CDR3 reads TGTGCCAGCAGTAACAAGGCAGATACGCAGTATTTT.